The 13 T cell receptor beta chains listed next were all sequenced from one sample in a study of cytomegalovirus exposure and HLA in healthy donors (dated by TCRdb to about 2017). The library was obtained by the immunoSEQ multiplex PCR assay. The multiplex PCR relied on a mix of 60 forward primers for TCR Vbeta segments and 13 reverse primers for TCR Jbeta segments. TCRdb holds this immuneACCESS table with in-frame rearrangements only. Some clones are missing; in checked studies, unresolved V genes explain under half, and the rest has no known cause. Recorded for this sample are about 140,000 clones; approximately 80% of them occurred a single time. The top ten constitute roughly an eighth of the sample. The sequenced material came from PBMCs. The receptor set was obtained from a woman in her thirties or forties in good health and CMV-seronegative.

The V gene is TRBV15, the J gene TRBJ2-2, with 8 bases matching TRBD2. The J segment lost 8 bases and the V segment lost 4 bases, leaving 9 bases of the junction unmatched. The germline V gene encodes CDR1 LNHNV and CDR2 YYDKDF (reference sequence). The CDR3 is 15 amino acids. Here the CDR3 DNA reads TGTGCCACCAGCATCGCCGGGACTAGTGCGGGGGAGCTGTTTTTT. Amino acid sequence: CATSIAGTSAGELFF.

In its sample, this clone was seen a few times. The chain employs TRBV28 and TRBJ2-3, with D perhaps TRBD1 (5 bases). From germline, CDR1 is MDHEN and CDR2 SYDVKM. The CDR3 consists of 11 residues. Trimming left V 7 bases short and J 3 bases short, with 5 bases between. Written as DNA, the CDR3 is TGTGCCAGCACAGGGACAGATACGCAGTATTTT. It codes for CASTGTDTQYF.

This chain links TRBV5-4 with TRBJ2-3, with TRBD2 as a possible D gene (6 bases). Germline CDR1 and CDR2: SGHNT and YYREEE (reference sequence). Between the trimmed V and J ends, which lost 4 bases and 2 bases, there was a span of 17 bases. The CDR3 runs 16 residues. CDR3 region: CASSRRGWGNTDTQYF. DNA for the CDR3: TGTGCCAGCAGCCGACGGGGGTGGGGGAACACAGATACGCAGTATTTT.

The chain is built from TRBV6-6 and TRBJ1-2, with TRBD1 as a possible D gene (6 bases). This CDR3 contains 12 residues. V was trimmed by 5 bases and J by 8 bases, leaving 12 bases between them. Germline CDR1 and CDR2: MNHNY and SVGAGI (reference sequence). CDR3 coding DNA: TGTGCCAGCAGTCCCCAGGGGAACGGCTACACCTTC. Residues: CASSPQGNGYTF.

This clone appeared a single time. This chain joins TRBV18 and TRBJ1-4; D might be TRBD1 (6 bases). The CDR3 loop spans 14 amino acids. Trimming stripped 3 bases from V and 5 bases from J, with 10 bases between. The germline gives CDR1 KGHSH, CDR2 LQKENI. CDR3 bases: TGTGCCAGCTCACCTATCAGGGGCAATGAAAAACTGTTTTTT. Translation: CASSPIRGNEKLFF. Full variable domain (remainder filled in from reference TRBV18 and TRBJ1-4): NAGVMQNPRHLVRRRGQEARLRCSPMKGHSHVYWYRQLPEEGLKFMVYLQKENIIDESGMPKERFSAEFPKEGPSILRIQQVVRGDSAAYFCASSPIRGNEKLFFGSGTQLSVL.

Note on this clone: One end of the junction varies from germline; a read error may be responsible. The chain carries TRBV7-6 and TRBJ2-2; TRBD2 agrees at 7 bases. CDR3 length: 16 residues. The germline V gene encodes CDR1 SGHVS and CDR2 FNYEAQ. The CDR3 region has the DNA TGTGCCAGCAGCCCGGCGGGAGTCCGCGAACACCGGGGAGCTGTTTTT. It yields the protein CASSPAGVREHRGAVF.

This clone was seen more than once but under ten times. CDR3 DNA sequence: TGTGCCAGCAGCTCACAACGACTAGCGGGAGTGCAAGAGCAGTACTTC. It yields the protein CASSSQRLAGVQEQYF. This sequence joins TRBV11-2 and TRBJ2-7, with TRBD2 matching over 12 bases. The junction had 11 bases not matched to a gene; V was cut back by 4 bases and J by 7 bases. The CDR3 has 16 residues. CDR1 and CDR2 from the germline V gene are SGHAT and FQNNGV.

The chain couples TRBV4-1 to TRBJ1-5, with TRBD1 as a possible D gene (5 bases). V shed 0 bases and J shed 0 bases, with 12 bases lying between them. This CDR3 is built from 17 residues. Per germline, CDR1 MGHRA and CDR2 YSYEKL. As DNA, the CDR3 is TGCGCCAGCAGCCAAGACTTTGACAGTCTTAGCAATCAGCCCCAGCATTTT. This translates into CASSQDFDSLSNQPQHF.

The V gene is TRBV19, the J gene TRBJ1-2; no clear D gene. V was cut by 7 bases and J by 2 bases, with 14 bases left in between. Germline loops: CDR1 LNHDA, CDR2 SQIVND (reference sequence). The CDR3 length is 14 residues. The CDR3 DNA sequence: TGTGCCAGTATGAGGGCAGTCGGCAACTATGGCTACACCTTC. Translation: CASMRAVGNYGYTF. Drawing the rest from reference TRBV19 and TRBJ1-2, the complete variable domain is DGGITQSPKYLFRKEGQNVTLSCEQNLNHDAMYWYRQDPGQGLRLIYYSQIVNDFQKGDIAEGYSVSREKKESFPLTVTSAQKNPTAFYLCASMRAVGNYGYTFGSGTRLTVV.

This CDR3 is CASRAGFYGYTF. The CDR3 nucleotides are TGTGCCAGCAGGGCAGGATTTTATGGCTACACCTTC. The chain carries TRBV28 and TRBJ1-2; D is unclear. V lost 6 bases to trimming and J lost 5 bases, with 10 bases between them. Germline lookup yields CDR1 MDHEN and CDR2 SYDVKM. The CDR3 length is 12 residues.

The rearrangement links TRBV5-1 to TRBJ1-6; 7 bases fit TRBD1. The CDR3 extends over 18 amino acids. CDR1 is SGHRS, CDR2 YFSETQ, per germline. Trimming cost V 0 bases and J 9 bases; bases outside gene matches: 15. The CDR3 here is CASSLGQGSKEFGSPLHF. The CDR3 DNA is TGCGCCAGCAGCTTGGGACAGGGTTCGAAGGAGTTTGGTTCACCCCTCCACTTT.

The V call is TRBV7-6, the J call TRBJ2-2; perhaps TRBD1 as D (6 bases). Germline CDR1 and CDR2: SGHVS and FNYEAQ. The CDR3 totals 14 residues. V lost 1 base and J 3 bases, leaving 6 bases between the germline ends. DNA of the CDR3: TGTGCCAGCAGCTTAGGGGGGCACACCGGGGAGCTGTTTTTT. Encoded protein: CASSLGGHTGELFF. The full variable domain, its missing parts supplied by reference TRBV7-6 and TRBJ2-2, is GAGVSQSPRYKVTKRGQDVALRCDPISGHVSLYWYRQALGQGPEFLTYFNYEAQQDKSGLPNDRFSAERPEGSISTLTIQRTEQRDSAMYRCASSLGGHTGELFFGEGSRLTVL.

V usage is TRBV6-5 and J usage is TRBJ2-7, with 8 bases matching TRBD1. The germline CDR1 and CDR2 sequences are MNHEY and SVGAGI. The CDR3 sequence is 13 residues long. Trimming took 5 bases from V and 4 from J; bases not matched to a gene: 4. CDR3 in amino acids: CASSDRGGYEQYF. DNA for the CDR3: TGTGCCAGCAGTGACAGGGGAGGATACGAGCAGTACTTC.